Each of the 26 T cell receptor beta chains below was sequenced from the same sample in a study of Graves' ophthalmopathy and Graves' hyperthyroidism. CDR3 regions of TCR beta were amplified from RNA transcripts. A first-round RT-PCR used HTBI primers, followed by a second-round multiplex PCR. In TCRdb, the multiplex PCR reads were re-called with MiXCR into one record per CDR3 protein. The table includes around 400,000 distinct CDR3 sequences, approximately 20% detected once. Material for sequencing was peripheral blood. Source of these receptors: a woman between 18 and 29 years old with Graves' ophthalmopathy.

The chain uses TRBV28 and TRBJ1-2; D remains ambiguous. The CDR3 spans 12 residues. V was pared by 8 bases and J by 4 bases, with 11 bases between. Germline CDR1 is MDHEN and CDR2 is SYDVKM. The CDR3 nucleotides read TGTGCCAGCCGCCCTGCGCCCTATGGCTACACCTTC. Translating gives CASRPAPYGYTF.

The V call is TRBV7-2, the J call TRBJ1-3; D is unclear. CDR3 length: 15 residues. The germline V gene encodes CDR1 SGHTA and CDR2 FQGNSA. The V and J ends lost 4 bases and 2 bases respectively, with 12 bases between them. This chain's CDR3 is CASSSWTTPGNTIYF. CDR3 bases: TGTGCCAGCAGCTCATGGACTACCCCTGGAAACACCATATATTTT.

CDR3 residues: CASRMTAIGGYTF. Written as DNA, the CDR3 is TGTGCCAGCAGAATGACGGCTATCGGGGGCTACACCTTC. The gene calls are TRBV12-3 or TRBV12-4 and TRBJ1-2; D unresolved. This CDR3 has 13 amino acids. With 6 bases removed from V and 8 bases from J, the gap between germline ends came to 16 bases.

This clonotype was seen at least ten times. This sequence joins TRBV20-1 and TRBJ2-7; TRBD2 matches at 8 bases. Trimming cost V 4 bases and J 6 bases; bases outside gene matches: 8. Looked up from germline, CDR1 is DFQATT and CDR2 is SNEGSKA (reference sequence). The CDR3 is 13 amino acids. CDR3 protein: CSAIRAGGAEQYF. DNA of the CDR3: TGCAGTGCTATCAGGGCGGGAGGAGCCGAGCAGTACTTC.

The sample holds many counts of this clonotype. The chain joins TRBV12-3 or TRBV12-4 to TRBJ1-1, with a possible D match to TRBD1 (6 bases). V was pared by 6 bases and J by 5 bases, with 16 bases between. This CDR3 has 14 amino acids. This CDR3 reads CASSKGGAETEAFF. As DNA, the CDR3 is TGTGCCAGCAGCAAGGGGGGCGCGGAGACTGAAGCTTTCTTT.

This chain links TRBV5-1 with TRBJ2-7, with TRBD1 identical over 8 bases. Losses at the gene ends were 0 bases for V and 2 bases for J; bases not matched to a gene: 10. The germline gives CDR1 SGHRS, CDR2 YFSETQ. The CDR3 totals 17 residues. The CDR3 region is CASSLAPTTGAPYEQYF. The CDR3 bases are TGCGCCAGCAGCTTGGCCCCGACGACAGGGGCCCCCTACGAGCAGTACTTC.

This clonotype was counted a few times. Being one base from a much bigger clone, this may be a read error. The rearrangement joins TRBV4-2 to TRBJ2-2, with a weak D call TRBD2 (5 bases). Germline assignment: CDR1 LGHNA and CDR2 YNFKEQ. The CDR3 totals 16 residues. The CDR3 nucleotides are TGTGCCAGCAGCCAAGATGCCAGACCGGATTCCGGGGAGCTGGTTTTT. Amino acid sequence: CASSQDARPDSGELVF.

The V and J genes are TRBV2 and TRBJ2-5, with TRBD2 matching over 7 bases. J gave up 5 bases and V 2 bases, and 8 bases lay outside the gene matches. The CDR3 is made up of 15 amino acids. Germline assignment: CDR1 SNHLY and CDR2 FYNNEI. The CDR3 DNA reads TGTGCCAGCAGTGAAATGCGGGAGCGCTTCGAGACCCAGTACTTC. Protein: CASSEMRERFETQYF.

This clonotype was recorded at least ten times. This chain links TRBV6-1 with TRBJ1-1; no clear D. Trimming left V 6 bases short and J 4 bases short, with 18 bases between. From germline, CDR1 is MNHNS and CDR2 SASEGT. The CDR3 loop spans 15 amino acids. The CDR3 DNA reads TGTGCCAGCAGCCCTTTGGGGAGGGCCTCCACTGAAGCTTTCTTT. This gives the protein CASSPLGRASTEAFF.

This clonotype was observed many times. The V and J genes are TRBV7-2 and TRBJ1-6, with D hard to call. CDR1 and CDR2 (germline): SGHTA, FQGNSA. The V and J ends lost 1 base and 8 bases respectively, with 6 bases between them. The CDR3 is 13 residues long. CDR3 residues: CASSLDGYSPLHF. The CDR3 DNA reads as TGTGCCAGCAGCTTAGACGGCTATTCACCCCTCCACTTT. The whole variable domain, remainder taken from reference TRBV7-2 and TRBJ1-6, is GAGVSQSPSNKVTEKGKDVELRCDPISGHTALYWYRQSLGQGLEFLIYFQGNSAPDKSGLPSDRFSAERTGGSVSTLTIQRTQQEDSAVYLCASSLDGYSPLHFGNGTRLTVT.

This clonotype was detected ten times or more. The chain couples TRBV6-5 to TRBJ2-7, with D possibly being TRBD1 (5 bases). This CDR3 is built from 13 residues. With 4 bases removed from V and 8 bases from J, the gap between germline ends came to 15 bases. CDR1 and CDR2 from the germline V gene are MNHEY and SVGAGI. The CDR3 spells CASSSLGAGQQYF. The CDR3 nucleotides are TGTGCCAGCAGTTCCCTAGGGGCAGGACAGCAGTACTTC.

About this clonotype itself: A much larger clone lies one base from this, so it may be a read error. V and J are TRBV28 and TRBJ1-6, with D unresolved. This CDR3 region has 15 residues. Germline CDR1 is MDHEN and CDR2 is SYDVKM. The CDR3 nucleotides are TGTGACAGTTCCCCGACTCCCTTATATAATTCACCCCTCCACTTT. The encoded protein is CDSSPTPLYNSPLHF. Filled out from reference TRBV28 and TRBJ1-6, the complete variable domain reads DVKVTQSSRYLVKRTGEKVFLECVQDMDHENMFWYRQDPGLGLRLIYFSYDVKMKEKGDIPEGYSVSREKKERFSLILESASTNQTSMYLCDSSPTPLYNSPLHFGNGTRLTVT.

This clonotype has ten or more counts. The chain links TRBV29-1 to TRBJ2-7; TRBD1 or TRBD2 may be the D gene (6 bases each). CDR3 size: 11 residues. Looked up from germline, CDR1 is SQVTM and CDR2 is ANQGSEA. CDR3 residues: CREGGSDEQYF. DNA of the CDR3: TGCCGTGAAGGGGGGAGCGACGAGCAGTACTTC.

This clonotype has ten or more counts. The CDR3 DNA is TGCAGTGCTAAACCGACTAGCTGGACCTACGAGCAGTACTTC. It specifies CSAKPTSWTYEQYF. The chain recombines TRBV20-1 with TRBJ2-7; TRBD2 aligns across 7 bases. Germline CDR1 is DFQATT and CDR2 is SNEGSKA (reference sequence). The CDR3 runs 14 residues. Trimming at V came to 4 bases and at J to 2 bases, leaving 8 bases not matched to a gene.

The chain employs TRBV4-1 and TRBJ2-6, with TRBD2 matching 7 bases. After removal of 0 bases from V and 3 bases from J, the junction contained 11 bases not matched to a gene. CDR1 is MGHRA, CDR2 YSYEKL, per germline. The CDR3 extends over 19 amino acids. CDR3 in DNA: TGCGCCAGCAGCCAAGATCAGGGAGGGGAGGGACTTGGGGCCAACGTCCTGACTTTC. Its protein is CASSQDQGGEGLGANVLTF.

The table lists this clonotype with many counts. DNA for the CDR3: TGTGCCAGCAGTACTTTGGGGGCGCGAGGAAACACCATATATTTT. The encoded protein is CASSTLGARGNTIYF. The chain carries TRBV7-8 and TRBJ1-3; possible D gene TRBD1, 6 bases. In germline, CDR1 is SGHVS, CDR2 FQNEAQ. Trimming pared 6 bases from V and 4 bases from J, leaving 16 bases between. The CDR3 has 15 amino acids. Full variable domain (rest looked up from reference TRBV7-8 and TRBJ1-3): GAGVSQSPRYKVAKRGQDVALRCDPISGHVSLFWYQQALGQGPEFLTYFQNEAQLDKSGLPSDRFFAERPEGSVSTLKIQRTQQEDSAVYLCASSTLGARGNTIYFGEGSWLTVV.

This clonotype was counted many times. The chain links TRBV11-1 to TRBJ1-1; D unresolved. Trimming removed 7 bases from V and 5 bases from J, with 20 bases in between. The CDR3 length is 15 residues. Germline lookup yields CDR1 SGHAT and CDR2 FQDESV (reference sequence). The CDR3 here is CASIDRSWRNTEAFF. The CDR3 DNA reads TGTGCCAGCATAGATCGGAGTTGGCGGAATACTGAAGCTTTCTTT.

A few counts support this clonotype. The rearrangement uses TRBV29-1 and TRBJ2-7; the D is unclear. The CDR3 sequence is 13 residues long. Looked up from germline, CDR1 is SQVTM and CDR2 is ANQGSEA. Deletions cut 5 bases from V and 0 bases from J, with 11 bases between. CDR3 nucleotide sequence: TGCAGCGTTCAGCCCCCGAGCTCCTACGAGCAGTACTTC. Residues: CSVQPPSSYEQYF.

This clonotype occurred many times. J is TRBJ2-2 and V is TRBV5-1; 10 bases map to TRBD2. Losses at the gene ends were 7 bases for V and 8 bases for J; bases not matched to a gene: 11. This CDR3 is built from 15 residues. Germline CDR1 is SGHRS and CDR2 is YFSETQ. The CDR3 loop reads CASRPSGSSVGELFF. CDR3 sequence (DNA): TGCGCCAGCCGACCTAGCGGGAGTTCGGTTGGGGAGCTGTTTTTT.

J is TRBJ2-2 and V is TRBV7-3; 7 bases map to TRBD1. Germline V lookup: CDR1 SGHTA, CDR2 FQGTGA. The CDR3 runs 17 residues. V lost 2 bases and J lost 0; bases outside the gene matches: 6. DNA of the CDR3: TGTGCCAGCAGCTTAGCCGGGACAGTCTCGAACACCGGGGAGCTGTTTTTT. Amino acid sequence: CASSLAGTVSNTGELFF.

CDR3 in DNA: TGTGCCAGCAGTTTCCAGGGTGTAGGTGGCTACACCTTC. This encodes CASSFQGVGGYTF. The chain uses TRBV27 and TRBJ1-2, with D maybe TRBD1 (5 bases). There are 13 residues in the CDR3. V was clipped by 3 bases and J by 7 bases, with 12 bases between them. The germline V gene has CDR1 MNHEY and CDR2 SMNVEV (reference sequence).

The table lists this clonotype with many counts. This CDR3 is CASSSLQGAYSPLHF. CDR3 sequence (DNA): TGTGCCAGCAGTTCGCTACAGGGGGCTTATTCACCCCTCCACTTT. This chain joins TRBV27 and TRBJ1-6, with 9 bases lining up with TRBD1. From germline, CDR1 is MNHEY and CDR2 SMNVEV (reference sequence). The CDR3 is 15 residues long. Trimming took 4 bases from V and 8 from J; bases not matched to a gene: 6.

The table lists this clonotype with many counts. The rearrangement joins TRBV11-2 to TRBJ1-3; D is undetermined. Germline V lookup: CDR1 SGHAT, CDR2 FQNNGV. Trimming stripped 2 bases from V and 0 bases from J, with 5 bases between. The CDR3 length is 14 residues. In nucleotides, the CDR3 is TGTGCCAGCAGCTTAACAGCCTCTGGAAACACCATATATTTT. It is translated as CASSLTASGNTIYF.

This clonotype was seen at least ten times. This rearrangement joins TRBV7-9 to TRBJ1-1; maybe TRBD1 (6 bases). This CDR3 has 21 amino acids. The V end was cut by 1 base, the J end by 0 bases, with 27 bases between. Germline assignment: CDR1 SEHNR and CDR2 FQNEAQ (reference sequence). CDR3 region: CASSLGVGGYRLSTMNTEAFF. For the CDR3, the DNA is TGTGCCAGCAGCTTAGGGGTAGGGGGGTACCGCCTTTCTACCATGAACACTGAAGCTTTCTTT.

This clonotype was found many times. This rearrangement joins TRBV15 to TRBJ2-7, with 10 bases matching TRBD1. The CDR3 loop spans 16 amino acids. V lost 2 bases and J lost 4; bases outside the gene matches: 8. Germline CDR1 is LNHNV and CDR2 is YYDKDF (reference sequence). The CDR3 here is CATSRPPGQGRYEQYF. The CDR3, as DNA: TGTGCCACCAGCAGACCTCCGGGACAGGGGCGATACGAGCAGTACTTC.

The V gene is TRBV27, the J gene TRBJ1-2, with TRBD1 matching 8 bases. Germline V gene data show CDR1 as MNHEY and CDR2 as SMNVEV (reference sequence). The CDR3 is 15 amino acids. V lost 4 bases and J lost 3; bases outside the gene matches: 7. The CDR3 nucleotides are TGTGCCAGCAGTTCAGCCGGGACAGGCCACTATGGCTACACCTTC. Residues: CASSSAGTGHYGYTF.